The 13 T cell receptor beta chains reported below all come from one sample, sequenced in a study of T-cell memory formation after mild COVID-19. TCRdb re-called the 5' RACE reads with MiXCR, one entry per CDR3 protein. The repertoire has 350,000 to 400,000 distinct CDR3 sequences, about 15% of them found once; the top ten carry approximately 20%. Sequenced material: PBMCs or a T cell subset sorted from them (not recorded which). The receptors stem from a man between 18 and 29 years old who had mild COVID-19 (a few samples of this study predate the infection). Cell type and time point are not known.

This clonotype was seen a handful of times. This chain connects TRBV30 to TRBJ2-3; D gene ambiguous. The CDR3 runs 11 residues. Per the germline V gene, CDR1 is GTSNPN and CDR2 is SVGIG (reference sequence). Between the trimmed V and J ends, which lost 2 bases and 6 bases, there was a span of 6 bases. In nucleotides, the CDR3 is TGTGCCTGGAGTATGGGGGATACGCAGTATTTT. Translation gives CAWSMGDTQYF.

The rearrangement joins TRBV25-1 to TRBJ1-6, with D perhaps matching TRBD1 (5 bases). Germline V gene sequence: CDR1 MGHDK, CDR2 SYGVNS. Trimming shortened V by 3 bases and J by 10 bases, and 10 bases separated the two germline ends. The CDR3 is 13 amino acids. This CDR3 is CASSDMGDSPLHF. The CDR3 coding sequence is TGTGCCAGCAGTGATATGGGGGACTCACCCCTCCACTTT.

This chain joins TRBV6-5 and TRBJ2-7; D call uncertain. The CDR3 totals 15 residues. V dropped 6 bases and J dropped 0 bases, with 15 bases sitting between them. In germline, CDR1 is MNHEY, CDR2 SVGAGI. In DNA, the CDR3 is TGTGCCAGCAGCAACCGGGCCAAAGGCTCCTACGAGCAGTACTTC. Its protein product is CASSNRAKGSYEQYF.

The chain recombines TRBV14 with TRBJ2-5, with a possible D match to TRBD1 (6 bases). CDR1 SGHDN and CDR2 FVKESK come from the germline V gene. The V gene lost 8 bases and the J gene lost 5 bases, with 12 bases spanning the gap. This CDR3 is built from 12 residues. The CDR3, as DNA: TGTGCCAGCTCCAGGGGCCGGGAGACCCAGTACTTC. Amino acid sequence: CASSRGRETQYF. The full variable domain, in which reference TRBV14 and TRBJ2-5 provide the parts outside the CDR3, is EAGVTQFPSHSVIEKGQTVTLRCDPISGHDNLYWYRRVMGKEIKFLLHFVKESKQDESGMPNNRFLAERTGGTYSTLKVQPAELEDSGVYFCASSRGRETQYFGPGTRLLVL.

At least ten counts were recorded for this clonotype. Possible read error: a much larger clone is one base away. The chain uses TRBV11-3 and TRBJ2-7; weak D call: TRBD1 (6 bases). There are 13 residues in the CDR3. Trimming took off 5 bases at V and 0 bases at J, with 8 bases between the two ends. Germline V gene sequence: CDR1 SGHNT, CDR2 YENEEA. For the CDR3, the DNA is TGTGCCAGCAGCCCGGGACACTCCTACGAGCAGTACTTC. It is translated as CASSPGHSYEQYF.

The rearrangement joins TRBV10-2 to TRBJ2-1; 8 bases are shared with TRBD2. This CDR3 contains 17 residues. V lost 2 bases, J lost 3 bases, and 9 bases stayed unmatched. CDR1 and CDR2 from the germline V gene are WSHSY and SAAADI. The CDR3 region has the DNA TGCGCCAGCAGTGAGGATGGAAGCGGGGGATTCTACAATGAGCAGTTCTTC. Translation: CASSEDGSGGFYNEQFF.

The chain has TRBV5-5 and TRBJ2-5; 11 nucleotides line up with TRBD2. After removal of 1 base from V and 4 bases from J, the junction contained 6 bases not matched to a gene. Germline assignment: CDR1 SGHKS and CDR2 YYEKEE (reference sequence). The CDR3 covers 16 residues. Written as DNA, the CDR3 is TGTGCCAGCAGCTTGCGATTCCTAGCGGGGGGAGAGACCCAGTACTTC. This sequence encodes CASSLRFLAGGETQYF.

The rearrangement joins TRBV29-1 to TRBJ2-1, with 9 nucleotides matching TRBD2. V shed 2 bases, J shed 15 bases, and the junction held 11 bases outside the gene matches. This CDR3 has 13 amino acids. Germline assignment: CDR1 SQVTM and CDR2 ANQGSEA. In DNA, the CDR3 is TGCAGCGTTGAACTAGCGGGGCTACTTACACCGTTCTTC. Translation: CSVELAGLLTPFF.

The CDR3, as DNA: TGTGCCAGCAGTTTAAGGGAAGCGGCAGGCGAGCAGTTCTTC. Translating gives CASSLREAAGEQFF. The V gene is TRBV12-3 or TRBV12-4, the J gene TRBJ2-1; the D gene is possibly TRBD2 (5 bases). This CDR3 is 14 amino acids long. V dropped 2 bases and J dropped 10 bases, with 15 bases sitting between them.

The chain carries TRBV15 and TRBJ2-3, with D possibly matching TRBD1 (5 bases). Trimming shortened V by 1 base and J by 11 bases, and 10 bases separated the two germline ends. CDR1 is LNHNV, CDR2 YYDKDF, per germline (reference sequence). The length of the CDR3 is 12 residues. The CDR3 bases are TGTGCCACCAGCAGAGTGGAAGGACAGCAGTATTTT. This codes for CATSRVEGQQYF.

In nucleotides, the CDR3 is TGTGCCAGCAGCAGAGGGACTAGCGGGGGCAGCACAGATACGCAGTATTTT. It yields the protein CASSRGTSGGSTDTQYF. The chain couples TRBV5-8 to TRBJ2-3; TRBD2 agrees at 14 bases. V lost 4 bases, J lost 0 bases, and 4 bases stayed unmatched. CDR3 length equals 17 residues. In germline, CDR1 is SGHTS, CDR2 YDEGEE.

This clonotype was counted a few times. The chain joins TRBV12-3 or TRBV12-4 to TRBJ2-4; a possible D gene is TRBD1 (6 bases). The CDR3 runs 14 residues. The ends were cut back, 4 bases at V and 8 bases at J, with 15 bases in the middle. This CDR3 reads CASSSGGAGDIQYF. The CDR3 nucleotides read TGTGCCAGCAGTTCTGGGGGCGCTGGGGACATTCAGTACTTC.

The chain is built from TRBV6-1 and TRBJ1-2; possible D gene TRBD1, 5 bases. The CDR3 is made up of 13 amino acids. Trimming pared 3 bases from V and 8 bases from J, leaving 13 bases between. Germline lookup yields CDR1 MNHNS and CDR2 SASEGT. The CDR3, as DNA: TGTGCCAGCAGTGATCAGGGTTGGCGCGGCTACACCTTC. Its protein is CASSDQGWRGYTF.